Presented here are 6 T cell receptor beta chains from one specimen sequenced in a study of cytomegalovirus exposure and HLA in healthy donors. PCR employed 60 Vbeta and 13 Jbeta primers. Sequenced by immunoSEQ multiplex PCR; TCRdb stores in-frame clones only, minus some. The sample consists of fewer than 200,000 clones, 80% to 90% of them appearing once. The sequencing sample was made of PBMCs. The receptors stem from a woman between 50 and 59 years old in good health and CMV-seronegative.

This clone appeared a few times. The chain uses TRBV9 and TRBJ2-7; no clear D gene. Germline CDR1 and CDR2: SGDLS and YYNGEE. Trimming took off 4 bases at V and 1 base at J, with 15 bases between the two ends. This CDR3 has 15 residues. Here the CDR3 reads CASSPRHDCSYEQYF. The CDR3 DNA reads as TGTGCCAGCAGCCCCCGCCACGACTGTTCCTACGAGCAGTACTTC.

The V call is TRBV6-6, the J call TRBJ2-2; TRBD1 is a possible D gene (6 bases). There are 13 residues in the CDR3. The germline CDR1 and CDR2 sequences are MNHNY and SVGAGI (reference sequence). Trimming removed 8 bases from V and 3 bases from J, with 10 bases in between. CDR3 in amino acids: CASGQTYTGELFF. CDR3 nucleotides: TGTGCCAGCGGACAGACTTACACCGGGGAGCTGTTTTTT.

The chain couples TRBV7-2 to TRBJ2-5; the match to TRBD2 covers 9 bases. Trimming took 3 bases from V and 1 from J; bases not matched to a gene: 9. The CDR3 covers 17 residues. Germline CDR1 and CDR2: SGHTA and FQGNSA. The CDR3: CASSFGAVREGQETQYF. CDR3 in DNA: TGTGCCAGCAGCTTCGGTGCGGTGCGGGAGGGCCAAGAGACCCAGTACTTC.

The chain couples TRBV7-9 to TRBJ2-1; D remains unclear. Germline CDR1 SEHNR, CDR2 FQNEAQ (reference sequence). Trimming took off 1 base at V and 9 bases at J, with 7 bases between the two ends. The CDR3 contains 12 residues. CDR3 protein: CASSLDGVEQFF. For the CDR3, the DNA is TGTGCCAGCAGCTTAGACGGTGTTGAGCAGTTCTTC.

CDR3 sequence: CASSSGQGEQNQFF. The CDR3 DNA follows: TGTGCCAGCAGCTCGGGACAGGGGGAACAAAACCAGTTCTTC. The V and J genes are TRBV11-1 and TRBJ2-1; 11 nucleotides agree with TRBD1. With V trimmed by 4 bases and J by 13 bases, 9 bases remained unmatched. The germline CDR1 and CDR2 sequences are SGHAT and FQDESV (reference sequence). The CDR3 loop spans 14 amino acids.

The V and J genes are TRBV30 and TRBJ1-2, with D uncertain. In germline, CDR1 is GTSNPN, CDR2 SVGIG (reference sequence). V was trimmed by 0 bases and J by 7 bases, leaving 9 bases between them. The CDR3 runs to 12 residues. The CDR3: CAWSVQDSGYTF. The CDR3, as DNA: TGTGCCTGGAGTGTGCAGGACTCTGGCTACACCTTC.